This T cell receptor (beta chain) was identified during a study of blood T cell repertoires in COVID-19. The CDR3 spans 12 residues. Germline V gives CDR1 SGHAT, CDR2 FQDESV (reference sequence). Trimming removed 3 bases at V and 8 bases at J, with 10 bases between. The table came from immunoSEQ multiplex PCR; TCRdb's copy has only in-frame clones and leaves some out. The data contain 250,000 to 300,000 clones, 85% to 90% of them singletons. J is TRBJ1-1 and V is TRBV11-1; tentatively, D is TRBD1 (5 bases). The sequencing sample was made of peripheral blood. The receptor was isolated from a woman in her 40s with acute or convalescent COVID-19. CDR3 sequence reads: CASSFQGLEAFF. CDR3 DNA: TGTGCCAGCAGCTTTCAGGGATTGGAAGCTTTCTTT.